This TCR beta chain was captured in a study of blood T cell repertoires in COVID-19. As processed by the authors: Scientists estimated how many nucleated cells there were by amplifying reference gene primers. Produced via immunoSEQ multiplex PCR; TCRdb's table is partial and in-frame only. The D gene and trimming were derived from the DNA, and the V and J assignments and clone size from that table. The top ten clones hold 0.45% to 0.65% of a sample with about 170,000 clones, approximately 91% of them seen once. The TCR originated in a man aged 45-60 years with acute or convalescent COVID-19. The sample was peripheral blood.

CDR3 nucleotide sequence: TGTGCCAGCACGGTGGAGAAAAACACCGGGGAGCTGTTTTTT. The encoded protein is CASTVEKNTGELFF. This sequence joins TRBV2 and TRBJ2-2, with D hard to call. V lost 7 bases to trimming and J lost 2 bases, with 11 bases between them. Germline V gene sequence: CDR1 SNHLY, CDR2 FYNNEI. CDR3 length: 14 residues. Full variable domain (missing parts from reference TRBV2 and TRBJ2-2): EPEVTQTPSHQVTQMGQEVILRCVPISNHLYFYWYRQILGQKVEFLVSFYNNEISEKSEIFDDQFSVERPDGSNFTLKIRSTKLEDSAMYFCASTVEKNTGELFFGEGSRLTVL.